This entry features one T cell receptor beta chain sequence. The antigen remains undetermined. J was trimmed by 4 bases and V by 5 bases; bases with no gene match: 7. This CDR3 has 15 amino acids. Per the germline V gene, CDR1 is SGHTA and CDR2 is FQGNSA. These data originate in a study of cytomegalovirus exposure and HLA in healthy donors. The study's findings and limits: The study labeled 170 or so TCR beta chains cytomegalovirus-associated. In a later analysis, productive TCRs from donors in an Asian-associated ancestry cluster reportedly carried fewer N-insertions than the cohort mean. In an earlier analysis, productive rearrangement rates for most beta V segments clustered near 87% or 30%. The authors later found HLA-associated TCR beta chains more clonally expanded than equally common others.

PCR employed 60 Vbeta and 13 Jbeta primers. TCRdb's table, derived via immunoSEQ multiplex PCR, lists solely in-frame clones and lacks some. Of around 200,000 clones listed, about 85% are singletons. The chain has TRBV7-2 and TRBJ2-5; 10 positions agree with TRBD2. The receptor's source is a man between 45 and 60 years old in good health and CMV-seronegative. Source material: PBMCs. The CDR3 sequence: CASSRERGGSETQYF. Here the CDR3 DNA reads TGTGCCAGCAGCAGAGAGCGGGGGGGCTCAGAGACCCAGTACTTC.